These T cell receptor beta chains were read from a single sample in a study of blood T cell repertoires in COVID-19. The method was immunoSEQ multiplex PCR; TCRdb's version includes in-frame clones alone and lacks a portion of them. The profile shows approximately 300,000 clones, about 85% of them singletons. Sequenced material: peripheral blood. These receptors were taken from a woman between 45 and 60 years old with active or convalescent COVID-19. Each CDR3 is given with its conserved first and last residue. D genes are given only for firm matches. Only part of the rows carry a size: once, few, many, or a class if the clone is expanded.

cdr3_nt	cdr3_aa	d_call	v_call	j_call	clone_size
TGTGCCAGCAGTATTACAGGGGGCGCTGGCTATGGCTACACCTTC	CASSITGGAGYGYTF	TRBD1	TRBV28	TRBJ1-2	.
TGTGCCAGCAGCCAAGACTATTACGAGCAGTACTTC	CASSQDYYEQYF	.	TRBV14	TRBJ2-7	many
TGTGCCAGCAGTTTCGCAGGGGTGGGTGGCTACACCTTC	CASSFAGVGGYTF	.	TRBV28	TRBJ1-2	.
TGTGCCAGCAGTGCCGCGGGACAGGGACCTGAAGCTTTCTTT	CASSAAGQGPEAFF	TRBD1	TRBV28	TRBJ1-1	few
TGTGCCAGCAGCGGGGGGGGCGAGCAGTACTTC	CASSGGGEQYF	TRBD2	TRBV7-7	TRBJ2-7	.
TGTGCCAGCAGCTTACTCGGTGTGCGAACAGCAACTAATGAAAAACTGTTTTTT	CASSLLGVRTATNEKLFF	.	TRBV7-8	TRBJ1-4	.
TGTGCCAGCACTACAGGAGAAAGCAATCAGCCCCAGCATTTT	CASTTGESNQPQHF	.	TRBV2	TRBJ1-5	.
TGTGCCAGTAATTTGTGGGGAGCGGGGCAAGAGACCCAGTACTTC	CASNLWGAGQETQYF	TRBD2	TRBV6-5	TRBJ2-5	.
TGTGCCAGCAGTGCCCGACAGACCGGACTAGCGGGAGAGTCCTACGAGCAGTACTTC	CASSARQTGLAGESYEQYF	TRBD2	TRBV27	TRBJ2-7	.
TGTGCCAGCAGCTTGTCTTTCCGGGAGGGGGACAATGAGCAGTTCTTC	CASSLSFREGDNEQFF	TRBD2	TRBV7-2	TRBJ2-1	once
TGTGCCAGCAGTGCCATCACGGGAGGAGGGAGACAAACAGATACGCAGTATTTT	CASSAITGGGRQTDTQYF	TRBD2	TRBV6-1	TRBJ2-3	.
TGTGCCAGCAGCTGGGGCCATACCTACGAGCAGTACTTC	CASSWGHTYEQYF	.	TRBV5-4	TRBJ2-7	.
TGTGCCAGCAGCGTAGATTGGCAGAACACTGAAGCTTTCTTT	CASSVDWQNTEAFF	.	TRBV9	TRBJ1-1	.
TGTGCCAGCAGCCAAGGGACTTTGCTTTATGGCTACACCTTC	CASSQGTLLYGYTF	.	TRBV3-1/TRBV3-2	TRBJ1-2	.
TGTGCCAGCAGCCTGGGACAGGATTCAAGGTTCTCTGGAAACACCATATATTTT	CASSLGQDSRFSGNTIYF	TRBD1	TRBV3-1/TRBV3-2	TRBJ1-3	.
TGTGCCAGCAGTGCCGCCCCTATGAACGAGCAGTACTTC	CASSAAPMNEQYF	.	TRBV2	TRBJ2-7	.
TGCGCCAGCAGCCCCCTAGCGAGTGGAGCCAAAAACATTCAGTACTTC	CASSPLASGAKNIQYF	.	TRBV4-1	TRBJ2-4	.
TGCAGCGTATCCAGACAGGGGGCGAGTGGCTACACCTTC	CSVSRQGASGYTF	TRBD1	TRBV29-1	TRBJ1-2	.
TGCGCCAGCAGCCGATGGACTAGCGGGAGGAACGAGCAGTACTTC	CASSRWTSGRNEQYF	TRBD2	TRBV4-1	TRBJ2-7	.
TGCAGCGTTGCGAGGGGAGGGAATGAAAAACTGTTTTTT	CSVARGGNEKLFF	.	TRBV29-1	TRBJ1-4	.
TGTGCCAGCAGTTACGGTTCGACTAGAGAGGTCTTC	CASSYGSTREVF	.	TRBV6-2/TRBV6-3	TRBJ2-1	.
TGTGCCAGCAGTCATCCTAGCGGGAGGTCCCGGTACACAGATACGCAGTATTTT	CASSHPSGRSRYTDTQYF	TRBD2	TRBV6-2/TRBV6-3	TRBJ2-3	many